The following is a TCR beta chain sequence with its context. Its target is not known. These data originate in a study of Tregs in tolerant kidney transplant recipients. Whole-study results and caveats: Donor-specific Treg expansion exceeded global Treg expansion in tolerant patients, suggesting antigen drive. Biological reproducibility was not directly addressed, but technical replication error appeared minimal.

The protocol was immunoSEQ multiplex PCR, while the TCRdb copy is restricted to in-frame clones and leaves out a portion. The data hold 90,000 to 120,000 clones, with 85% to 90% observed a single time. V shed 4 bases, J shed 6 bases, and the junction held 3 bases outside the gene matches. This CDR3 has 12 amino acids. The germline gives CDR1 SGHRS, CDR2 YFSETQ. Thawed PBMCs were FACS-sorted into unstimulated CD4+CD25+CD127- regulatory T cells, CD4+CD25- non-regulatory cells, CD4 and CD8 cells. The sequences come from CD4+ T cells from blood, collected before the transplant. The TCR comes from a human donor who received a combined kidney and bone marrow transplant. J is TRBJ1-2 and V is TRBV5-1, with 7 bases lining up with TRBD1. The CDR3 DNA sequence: TGCGCCAGCAGCCTCGGGACAGATGGCTACACCTTC. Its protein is CASSLGTDGYTF.